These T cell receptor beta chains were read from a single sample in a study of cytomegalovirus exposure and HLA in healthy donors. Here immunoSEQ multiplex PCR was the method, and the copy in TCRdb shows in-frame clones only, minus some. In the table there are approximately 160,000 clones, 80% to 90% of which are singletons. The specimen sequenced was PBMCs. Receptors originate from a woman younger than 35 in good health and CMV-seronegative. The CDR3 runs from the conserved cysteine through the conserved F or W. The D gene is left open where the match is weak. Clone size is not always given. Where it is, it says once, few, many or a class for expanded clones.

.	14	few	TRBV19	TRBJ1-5	TGTGCCAGTAGTATTTCAGGGTACAATCAGCCCCAGCATTTT	CASSISGYNQPQHF
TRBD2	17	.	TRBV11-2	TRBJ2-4	TGTGCCAGCAGCTTATCGGGGGGGGGCCCCGCCACAAACATTCAGTACTTC	CASSLSGGGPATNIQYF
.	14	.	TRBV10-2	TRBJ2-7	TGCGCCAGCAGTGAGTTTGGGGCGCACTACGAGCAGTACTTC	CASSEFGAHYEQYF
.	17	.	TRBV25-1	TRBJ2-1	TGTGCCAGCAGTGAACAAACAAAACTAGTTTCCTACAATGAGCAGTTCTTC	CASSEQTKLVSYNEQFF
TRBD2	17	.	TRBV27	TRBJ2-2	TGTGCCAGCAGTACAGATCCGGGACTAGCGGTCTCCGGGGAGCTGTTTTTT	CASSTDPGLAVSGELFF
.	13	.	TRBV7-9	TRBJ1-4	TGTGCCGGCTCCGCGGCAACTAATGAAAAACTGTTTTTT	CAGSAATNEKLFF
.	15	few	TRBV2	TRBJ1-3	TGTGCCAGCAGTGTAGGGGGACAACCTGGAAACACCATATATTTT	CASSVGGQPGNTIYF
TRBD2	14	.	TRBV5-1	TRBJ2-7	TGCGCCAGCTCCCCGGGGGGTTCTTCCTACGAGCAGTACTTC	CASSPGGSSYEQYF
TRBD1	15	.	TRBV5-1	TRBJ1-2	TGCGCCAGCAGCGTGGGACAGGGGGCAGTCTTTGGCTACACCTTC	CASSVGQGAVFGYTF
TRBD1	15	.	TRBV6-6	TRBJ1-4	TGTGCCAGCAAGTCAGGGGGCTCGGCTAATGAAAAACTGTTTTTT	CASKSGGSANEKLFF